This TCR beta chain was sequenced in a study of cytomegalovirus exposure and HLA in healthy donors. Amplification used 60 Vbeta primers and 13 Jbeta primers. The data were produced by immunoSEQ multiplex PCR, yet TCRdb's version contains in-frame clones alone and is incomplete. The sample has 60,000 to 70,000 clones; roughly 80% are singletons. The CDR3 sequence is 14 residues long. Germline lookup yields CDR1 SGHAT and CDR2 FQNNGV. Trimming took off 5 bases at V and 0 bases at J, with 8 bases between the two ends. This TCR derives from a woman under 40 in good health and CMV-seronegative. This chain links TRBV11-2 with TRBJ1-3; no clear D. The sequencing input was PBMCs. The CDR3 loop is CASSRAFSGNTIYF. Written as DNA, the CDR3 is TGTGCCAGCAGCCGAGCCTTCTCTGGAAACACCATATATTTT.